These 9 T cell receptor beta chains came from one sample sequenced in a study of T cell responses to AZD1222 COVID-19 vaccine. TCRdb keeps only in-frame clones here, not all; method: immunoSEQ multiplex PCR. The sample holds about 99,000 clones, 91% seen once. The sequenced sample was peripheral blood, obtained on day 0 of AZD1222 vaccination. The receptor source for this set is an adult in good health.

The V and J genes are TRBV28 and TRBJ1-2; maybe TRBD1 (6 bases). Per the germline V gene, CDR1 is MDHEN and CDR2 is SYDVKM. The CDR3 is 15 residues long. V was trimmed by 3 bases and J by 4 bases, leaving 15 bases between them. The CDR3 region is CASSFPRRGGYGYTF. Written as DNA, the CDR3 is TGTGCCAGCAGTTTCCCTCGGAGAGGGGGCTATGGCTACACCTTC.

V and J are TRBV27 and TRBJ1-2; D not certain. V dropped 6 bases and J dropped 5 bases, with 10 bases sitting between them. The germline V gene has CDR1 MNHEY and CDR2 SMNVEV (reference sequence). CDR3 length: 12 amino acids. CDR3 region: CASRDLAYGYTF. The CDR3 coding sequence is TGTGCCAGCAGGGACCTTGCTTATGGCTACACCTTC.

The genes are TRBV28 and TRBJ1-1; D remains ambiguous. Germline CDR1 and CDR2: MDHEN and SYDVKM. CDR3 length: 15 residues. Trimming took 2 bases from V and 0 from J, leaving 10 bases between them. This chain's CDR3 is CASSLLLSVNTEAFF. The CDR3 nucleotides read TGTGCCAGCAGTTTACTTTTATCAGTGAACACTGAAGCTTTCTTT.

The rearrangement links TRBV6-6 to TRBJ2-2, with D unclear. The CDR3 is 11 residues long. Germline loops: CDR1 MNHNY, CDR2 SVGAGI (reference sequence). V lost 7 bases and J lost 3, with 3 bases in between. CDR3: CASKDTGELFF. The CDR3 DNA reads TGTGCCAGCAAGGACACCGGGGAGCTGTTTTTT.

The chain is built from TRBV12-5 and TRBJ1-2, with D uncertain. Per germline, CDR1 LGHNT and CDR2 FRNRAP. The CDR3 totals 14 residues. V lost 3 bases to trimming and J lost 0 bases, with 8 bases between them. As DNA, the CDR3 is TGTGCTAGTGGTTTTTTGCAGACTAACTATGGCTACACCTTC. Translation gives CASGFLQTNYGYTF.

This chain connects TRBV5-1 to TRBJ2-7; the match to TRBD1 covers 10 bases. CDR1 is SGHRS and CDR2 is YFSETQ in the germline V gene. The CDR3 is 16 amino acids. V trimming: 5 bases; J trimming: 3 bases; junction bases outside the gene matches: 11. The DNA of the CDR3 is TGCGCCAGCAGTTACGACCGGGACAGGGGCCTCTACGAGCAGTACTTC. Translated, it gives CASSYDRDRGLYEQYF.

This chain links TRBV25-1 with TRBJ1-1; D is ambiguous. Germline loops: CDR1 MGHDK, CDR2 SYGVNS. The V end lost 6 bases, the J end lost 2 bases, and 4 bases lay between the germline ends. This CDR3 is built from 11 residues. The CDR3 DNA reads as TGTGCCAGCAGGGGTAACACTGAAGCTTTCTTT. Translated, it gives CASRGNTEAFF.

This chain uses TRBV30 with TRBJ2-3; D gene ambiguous. Germline V gene sequence: CDR1 GTSNPN, CDR2 SVGIG (reference sequence). The CDR3 covers 14 residues. With 2 bases removed from V and 0 bases from J, the gap between germline ends came to 9 bases. In nucleotides, the CDR3 is TGTGCCTGGAGTCCTGGGCCGAGCACAGATACGCAGTATTTT. It yields the protein CAWSPGPSTDTQYF.

The rearrangement uses TRBV7-3 and TRBJ2-1; 7 bases are shared with TRBD1. The V segment lost 5 bases and the J segment 3 bases; nucleotides outside the gene matches: 7. The CDR3 is made up of 15 amino acids. In germline, CDR1 is SGHTA, CDR2 FQGTGA. As DNA, the CDR3 is TGTGCCAGCAGCGAAGAGGGGGCTGGCTACAATGAGCAGTTCTTC. Its translation: CASSEEGAGYNEQFF.